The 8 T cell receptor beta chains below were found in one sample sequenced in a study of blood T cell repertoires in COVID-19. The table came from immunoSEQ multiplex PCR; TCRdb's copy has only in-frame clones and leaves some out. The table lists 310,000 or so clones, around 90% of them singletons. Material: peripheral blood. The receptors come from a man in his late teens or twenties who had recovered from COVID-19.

The CDR3 bases are TGTGCCAGCAGCGGGGGTCAGCCCCAGCATTTT. This codes for CASSGGQPQHF. The chain couples TRBV6-6 to TRBJ1-5; a weak D match, TRBD1 (5 bases). The germline V gene encodes CDR1 MNHNY and CDR2 SVGAGI (reference sequence). The V end lost 6 bases, the J end lost 6 bases, and 6 bases lay between the germline ends. The CDR3 runs to 11 residues.

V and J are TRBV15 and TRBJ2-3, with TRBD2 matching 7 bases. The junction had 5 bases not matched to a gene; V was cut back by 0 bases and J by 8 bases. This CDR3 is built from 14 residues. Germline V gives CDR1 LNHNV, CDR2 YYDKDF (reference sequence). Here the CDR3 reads CATSRDLGEGTQYF. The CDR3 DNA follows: TGTGCCACCAGCAGAGATCTAGGGGAGGGTACGCAGTATTTT.

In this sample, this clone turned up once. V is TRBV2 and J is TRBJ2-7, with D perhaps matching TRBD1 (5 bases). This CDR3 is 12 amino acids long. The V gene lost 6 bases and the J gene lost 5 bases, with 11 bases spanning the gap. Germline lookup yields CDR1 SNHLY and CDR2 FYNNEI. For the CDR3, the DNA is TGTGCCAGCAGAGGGGAACCCGACGAGCAGTACTTC. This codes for CASRGEPDEQYF. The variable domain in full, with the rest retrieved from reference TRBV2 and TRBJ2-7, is EPEVTQTPSHQVTQMGQEVILRCVPISNHLYFYWYRQILGQKVEFLVSFYNNEISEKSEIFDDQFSVERPDGSNFTLKIRSTKLEDSAMYFCASRGEPDEQYFGPGTRLTVT.

The CDR3 spells CASSLNGGGGYTF. CDR3 in DNA: TGTGCCAGCAGTTTAAATGGGGGCGGCGGCTACACCTTC. This chain joins TRBV12-3 or TRBV12-4 and TRBJ1-2; TRBD1 is a possible D gene (6 bases). This CDR3 comprises 13 residues. The ends were cut back, 2 bases at V and 8 bases at J, with 12 bases in the middle.

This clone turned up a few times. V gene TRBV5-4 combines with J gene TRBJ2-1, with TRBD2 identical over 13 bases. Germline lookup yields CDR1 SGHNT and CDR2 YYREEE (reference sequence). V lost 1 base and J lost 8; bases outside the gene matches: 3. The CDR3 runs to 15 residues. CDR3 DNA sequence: TGTGCCAGCAGCTTGATACTAGCGGGGGGGGATGAGCAGTTCTTC. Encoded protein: CASSLILAGGDEQFF. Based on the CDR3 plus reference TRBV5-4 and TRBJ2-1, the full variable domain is ETGVTQSPTHLIKTRGQQVTLRCSSQSGHNTVSWYQQALGQGPQFIFQYYREEENGRGNFPPRFSGLQFPNYSSELNVNALELDDSALYLCASSLILAGGDEQFFGPGTRLTVL.

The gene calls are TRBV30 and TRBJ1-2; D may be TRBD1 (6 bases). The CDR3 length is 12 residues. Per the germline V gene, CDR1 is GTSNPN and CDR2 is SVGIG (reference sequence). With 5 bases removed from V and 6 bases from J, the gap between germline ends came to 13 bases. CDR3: CAWPQGSNGYTF. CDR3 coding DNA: TGTGCCTGGCCACAGGGAAGTAATGGCTACACCTTC.

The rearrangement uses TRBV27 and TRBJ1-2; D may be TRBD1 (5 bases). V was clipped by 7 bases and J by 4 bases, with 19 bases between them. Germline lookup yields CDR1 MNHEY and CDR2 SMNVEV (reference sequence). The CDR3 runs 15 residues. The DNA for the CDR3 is TGTGCCAGCAAACAGGAGCGCTTTTCGGGCTATGGCTACACCTTC. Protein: CASKQERFSGYGYTF.

This chain's CDR3 is CATTIAGDTNEQFF. CDR3 coding DNA: TGTGCCACCACCATAGCGGGAGATACCAATGAGCAGTTCTTC. V is TRBV7-9 and J is TRBJ2-1; 9 bases are shared with TRBD2. Looked up from germline, CDR1 is SEHNR and CDR2 is FQNEAQ (reference sequence). This CDR3 contains 14 residues. The trim removed 10 bases at V and 6 bases at J, leaving 10 bases unmatched.